The source of this T cell receptor beta chain is a study of identical twins. The CDR3 loop spans 14 amino acids. Germline V CDR1 and CDR2: SGHTA, FQGNSA. The J segment lost 3 bases and the V segment lost 1 base, leaving 3 bases of the junction unmatched. This clonotype was counted only a few times. Template switching introduced a universal primer site, and the cDNA bore unique molecular identifiers. Each CDR3 protein is one row after TCRdb ran MiXCR on the 5' RACE reads. Of hundreds of thousands of distinct CDR3 sequences in the sample, over 11% were seen once. All donors were healthy Caucasians. The source material was memory (CD45RO+) T cells sorted from blood. The rearrangement joins TRBV7-2 to TRBJ2-7; 7 bases match TRBD1. This clonotype was obtained from a woman younger than 35 in good health. CDR3 loop: CASSLDAGGYEQYF. DNA of the CDR3: TGTGCCAGCAGCTTAGATGCAGGGGGCTACGAGCAGTACTTC.